The next 3 T cell receptor beta chains were all read from a single sample in a study of T cell responses to AZD1222 COVID-19 vaccine. The protocol was immunoSEQ multiplex PCR, while the TCRdb copy is restricted to in-frame clones and leaves out a portion. The data show 150,000 or so clones, about nine tenths seen once. The specimen was peripheral blood, collected on day 0 of AZD1222 vaccination. These receptors originate from an adult in good health.

The chain employs TRBV7-2 and TRBJ1-5, with D unresolved. CDR3 length equals 15 residues. Germline V gene sequence: CDR1 SGHTA, CDR2 FQGNSA. The V end was cut by 0 bases, the J end by 0 bases, with 6 bases between. The DNA of the CDR3 is TGTGCCAGCAGCTTAGCAGAGAATAGCAATCAGCCCCAGCATTTT. It encodes CASSLAENSNQPQHF.

The rearrangement links TRBV24-1 to TRBJ1-2; D remains unclear. V was shortened by 0 bases and J by 2 bases, with 6 bases between the two germline ends. The germline V gene has CDR1 KGHDR and CDR2 SFDVKD. The CDR3 runs to 14 residues. CDR3 bases: TGTGCCACCAGTGATTTGGGTCAGAACTATGGCTACACCTTC. This translates into CATSDLGQNYGYTF.

The J gene is TRBJ2-1, the V gene TRBV7-2; the match to TRBD1 covers 9 bases. V lost 6 bases to trimming and J lost 9 bases; unmatched junction nucleotides: 15. Germline CDR1 reads SGHTA; CDR2 reads FQGNSA. The CDR3 has 16 residues. The CDR3 nucleotides read TGTGCCAGCAGTACCCGGAAGGACAGGGGTCTGCGTGAGCAGTTCTTC. This encodes CASSTRKDRGLREQFF.